Shown below are 5 T cell receptor beta chains from a single sample sequenced in a study of T cells in Graves' hyperthyroidism and ophthalmopathy. RNA transcripts yielded amplified TCR beta CDR3 regions. Researchers ran a first-round RT-PCR on the TCR CDR3 using the HTBI primer set. TCRdb reanalysed the multiplex PCR reads using MiXCR and keeps one entry per CDR3 protein. The table shows 550,000 to 700,000 distinct CDR3 sequences, with 40% to 55% occurring only once. Sequences were obtained from peripheral blood or thyroid tissue (not recorded which). These receptors all stem from an adult woman with Graves' disease, either hyperthyroidism or ophthalmopathy (not recorded which).

The table lists this clonotype with many counts. The J gene is TRBJ2-7, the V gene TRBV10-3, with 8 bases lining up with TRBD1. Germline trimming cut 6 bases from V and 1 base from J; bases unmatched to any gene: 5. The CDR3 is 14 residues long. In germline, CDR1 is ENHRY, CDR2 SYGVKD. The CDR3 bases are TGTGCCATCAGCGGACAGGGACAATCCTACGAGCAGTACTTC. It is translated as CAISGQGQSYEQYF.

V and J are TRBV4-2 and TRBJ2-7; D is possibly TRBD2 (5 bases). V was trimmed by 0 bases and J by 4 bases, leaving 10 bases between them. This CDR3 has 14 amino acids. The V gene's germline CDR1 is LGHNA and CDR2 YNFKEQ. CDR3 protein: CASSQDSRVYEQYF. CDR3 nucleotide sequence: TGTGCCAGCAGCCAAGATTCGAGGGTTTACGAGCAGTACTTC.

This clonotype was seen at least ten times. The chain employs TRBV12-3 or TRBV12-4 and TRBJ1-1; no clear D. This CDR3 comprises 16 residues. Trimming stripped 7 bases from V and 0 bases from J, with 18 bases between. This CDR3 is CASTPPAGVMNTEAFF. The CDR3, as DNA: TGTGCCAGCACCCCCCCAGCAGGAGTAATGAACACTGAAGCTTTCTTT.

This clonotype was counted many times. The V and J genes are TRBV10-3 and TRBJ2-5, with 7 bases lining up with TRBD1. This CDR3 region has 14 residues. The V segment lost 5 bases and the J segment 2 bases; nucleotides outside the gene matches: 5. The V gene's germline CDR1 is ENHRY and CDR2 SYGVKD. CDR3 nucleotide sequence: TGTGCCATCAGTATACAGGGGTTGCAAGAGACCCAGTACTTC. It is translated as CAISIQGLQETQYF.

This clonotype was seen just once. The chain joins TRBV7-9 to TRBJ1-2; D is undetermined. Trimming removed 2 bases at V and 8 bases at J, with 12 bases between. This CDR3 spans 13 amino acids. Germline-derived CDR1 and CDR2 are SEHNR and FQNEAQ (reference sequence). CDR3 amino acids: CASSLSGREGYTF. CDR3 nucleotide sequence: TGTGCCAGCAGCTTATCGGGGAGGGAAGGCTACACCTTC.